These 18 T cell receptor beta chains were all obtained from the same sample, sequenced in a study of blood T cell repertoires in COVID-19. The method was immunoSEQ multiplex PCR; TCRdb's version includes in-frame clones alone and lacks a portion of them. The sample holds 63,000 or so clones, roughly 80% seen once. The sequencing sample was made of peripheral blood. These receptors came from a human donor in a cohort sampled during active COVID-19.

CDR3 coding DNA: TGTGCCAGCAGTGAATATCGGGGGGCGAGGGGTGAAGCTTTCTTT. This gives the protein CASSEYRGARGEAFF. The rearrangement uses TRBV25-1 and TRBJ1-1; D is perhaps TRBD1 (6 bases). The germline V gene encodes CDR1 MGHDK and CDR2 SYGVNS. The CDR3 is made up of 15 amino acids. Trimming shortened V by 0 bases and J by 7 bases, and 15 bases separated the two germline ends.

The chain combines TRBV10-2 with TRBJ1-5; maybe TRBD1 (5 bases). With 3 bases removed from V and 3 bases from J, the gap between germline ends came to 15 bases. Germline lookup yields CDR1 WSHSY and CDR2 SAAADI. The CDR3 runs 16 residues. CDR3 nucleotides: TGCGCCAGCAGTGATTCGAAAGACAGTTACAATCAGCCCCAGCATTTT. This encodes CASSDSKDSYNQPQHF.

This chain links TRBV5-4 with TRBJ2-5; 7 bases line up with TRBD2. The CDR3 consists of 13 residues. V lost 6 bases, J lost 3 bases, and 5 bases stayed unmatched. Per germline, CDR1 SGHNT and CDR2 YYREEE (reference sequence). Here the CDR3 reads CASNPSGEETQYF. The CDR3 DNA reads as TGTGCCAGCAATCCCAGCGGGGAAGAGACCCAGTACTTC.

The rearrangement joins TRBV4-1 to TRBJ1-6; D unresolved. Looked up from germline, CDR1 is MGHRA and CDR2 is YSYEKL. This CDR3 has 15 residues. V lost 0 bases, J lost 4 bases, and 7 bases lay in between. CDR3 nucleotides: TGCGCCAGCAGCCAAGATGGGAGTTATAATTCACCCCTCCACTTT. Its protein product is CASSQDGSYNSPLHF.

This chain connects TRBV7-3 to TRBJ1-1; no definite D call. Germline V CDR1 and CDR2: SGHTA, FQGTGA. Trimming took off 6 bases at V and 1 base at J, with 12 bases between the two ends. This CDR3 comprises 14 residues. CDR3 in amino acids: CASRLTRGNTEAFF. The CDR3 DNA is TGTGCCAGCAGACTAACACGAGGGAACACTGAAGCTTTCTTT.

The V and J genes are TRBV27 and TRBJ1-5; D call uncertain. The V end lost 6 bases, the J end lost 6 bases, and 18 bases lay between the germline ends. In germline, CDR1 is MNHEY, CDR2 SMNVEV (reference sequence). This CDR3 has 15 residues. CDR3 loop: CASRPEGRKGQPQHF. The DNA for the CDR3 is TGTGCCAGCAGGCCAGAAGGGAGGAAAGGTCAGCCCCAGCATTTT.

The chain employs TRBV11-2 and TRBJ1-5; 7 nucleotides agree with TRBD1. In germline, CDR1 is SGHAT, CDR2 FQNNGV. This CDR3 is built from 15 residues. V shed 1 base and J 4 bases; nucleotides not matched to a gene: 4. The CDR3 bases are TGTGCCAGCAGCTTAGGGGACAGTAATAATCAGCCCCAGCATTTT. Encoded protein: CASSLGDSNNQPQHF.

The chain links TRBV30 to TRBJ1-3; D unclear. The CDR3 covers 16 residues. Germline V gene data show CDR1 as GTSNPN and CDR2 as SVGIG (reference sequence). V lost 1 base and J lost 0, with 13 bases in between. CDR3 sequence (DNA): TGTGCCTGGAGTGGCAGCAGGTTGACCTCTGGAAACACCATATATTTT. Its protein is CAWSGSRLTSGNTIYF.

The chain carries TRBV2 and TRBJ2-7; TRBD2 aligns across 7 bases. The V gene end was trimmed by 11 bases and the J gene end by 6 bases; junction bases not matched to a gene: 7. Germline CDR1 is SNHLY and CDR2 is FYNNEI. The CDR3 consists of 11 residues. Here the CDR3 reads CASSWEGEQYF. Written as DNA, the CDR3 is TGTGCCTCTAGTTGGGAGGGCGAGCAGTACTTC. The full variable domain, completed using reference TRBV2 and TRBJ2-7, is EPEVTQTPSHQVTQMGQEVILRCVPISNHLYFYWYRQILGQKVEFLVSFYNNEISEKSEIFDDQFSVERPDGSNFTLKIRSTKLEDSAMYFCASSWEGEQYFGPGTRLTVT.

The rearrangement uses TRBV5-6 and TRBJ1-6; D remains ambiguous. Germline V lookup: CDR1 SGHDT, CDR2 YYEEEE. Trimming pared 1 base from V and 7 bases from J, leaving 3 bases between. This CDR3 has 12 amino acids. The CDR3 DNA follows: TGTGCCAGCAGCTTGCTGAATTCACCCCTCCACTTT. It is translated as CASSLLNSPLHF.

V gene TRBV6-5 combines with J gene TRBJ2-1; D not resolved. The germline V gene encodes CDR1 MNHEY and CDR2 SVGAGI. Trimming pared 0 bases from V and 12 bases from J, leaving 12 bases between. The CDR3 is 13 residues long. The CDR3 protein is CASSYSVFGMQFF. The CDR3 nucleotides are TGTGCCAGCAGTTACTCGGTTTTTGGCATGCAGTTCTTC.

The chain joins TRBV14 to TRBJ2-5; 10 nucleotides align to TRBD1. Germline V CDR1 and CDR2: SGHDN, FVKESK. The CDR3 is 14 residues long. The V segment lost 4 bases and the J segment 5 bases; nucleotides outside the gene matches: 4. The CDR3 spells CASSPTGGLETQYF. Here the CDR3 DNA reads TGTGCCAGCAGCCCGACAGGGGGCCTTGAGACCCAGTACTTC.

The chain carries TRBV7-9 and TRBJ1-1; D is uncertain. This CDR3 has 17 residues. The ends were cut back, 2 bases at V and 1 base at J, with 17 bases in the middle. Germline CDR1 SEHNR, CDR2 FQNEAQ (reference sequence). The CDR3 protein is CASSLSHGTASNTEAFF. The DNA of the CDR3 is TGTGCCAGCAGCTTAAGCCACGGAACAGCTTCGAACACTGAAGCTTTCTTT.

A remark on this clone: Other DNA sequences within the sample encode an identical CDR3. The V and J genes are TRBV18 and TRBJ2-1; D remains ambiguous. Germline lookup yields CDR1 KGHSH and CDR2 LQKENI. The V end was cut by 3 bases, the J end by 6 bases, with 6 bases between. The CDR3 is made up of 12 amino acids. The CDR3 here is CASSPSLNEQFF. The DNA for the CDR3 is TGTGCCAGCTCACCTTCTCTCAATGAGCAGTTCTTC.

The chain joins TRBV30 to TRBJ2-1; 7 bases align to TRBD2. CDR1 and CDR2 (germline): GTSNPN, SVGIG (reference sequence). V dropped 0 bases and J dropped 5; count of bases not matched to a gene: 4. The CDR3 runs to 14 residues. The CDR3 bases are TGTGCCTGGAGTGTAGGCGGGAGTAACAATGAGCAGTTCTTC. Translated: CAWSVGGSNNEQFF.

Written as DNA, the CDR3 is TGCGCCAGCAGCGATATAGCGGGGACATACAATGAGCAGTTCTTC. It translates to CASSDIAGTYNEQFF. The chain has TRBV5-1 and TRBJ2-1, with 8 bases matching TRBD2. Trimming took 4 bases from V and 4 from J; bases not matched to a gene: 7. CDR1 and CDR2 (germline): SGHRS, YFSETQ. The CDR3 contains 15 residues.

The chain employs TRBV15 and TRBJ1-6, with 9 bases aligning to TRBD1. The CDR3 sequence is 14 residues long. Looked up from germline, CDR1 is LNHNV and CDR2 is YYDKDF (reference sequence). Trimming cost V 2 bases and J 11 bases; bases outside gene matches: 4. The CDR3 nucleotides read TGTGCCACCAGCAGACCAGACAGGGGGGCACCCCTCCACTTT. It encodes CATSRPDRGAPLHF.

This rearrangement joins TRBV6-5 to TRBJ2-2, with 9 bases that match TRBD1. This CDR3 comprises 11 residues. Germline V CDR1 and CDR2: MNHEY, SVGAGI. The V and J ends lost 6 bases and 13 bases, in that order; junction bases with no gene match: 3. For the CDR3, the DNA is TGTGCCAGCAGAGGGACAGGGTGGCTGTTTTTT. Residues: CASRGTGWLFF.